These 22 T cell receptor beta chains came from one sample sequenced in a study of blood T cell repertoires in COVID-19. The table came from immunoSEQ multiplex PCR; TCRdb's copy has only in-frame clones and leaves some out. The sample yields around 270,000 clones, 80% to 90% seen once. The sequencing input was PBMCs or T cells enriched from blood (not recorded which). Receptors originate from a woman aged 25 to 39 who had recovered from COVID-19.

V gene TRBV29-1 combines with J gene TRBJ1-3; unclear D gene. This CDR3 contains 13 residues. V was cut by 6 bases and J by 0 bases, with 9 bases left in between. Germline V gene data show CDR1 as SQVTM and CDR2 as ANQGSEA. Here the CDR3 reads CSVSRGSGNTIYF. CDR3 nucleotide sequence: TGCAGCGTCAGCCGGGGCTCTGGAAACACCATATATTTT.

The chain recombines TRBV19 with TRBJ1-5; tentatively, D is TRBD1 (5 bases). The CDR3 is made up of 16 amino acids. Germline lookup yields CDR1 LNHDA and CDR2 SQIVND (reference sequence). With 10 bases removed from V and 1 base from J, the gap between germline ends came to 20 bases. The CDR3 protein is CATRSGGGRSNQPQHF. As DNA, the CDR3 is TGTGCCACCCGATCGGGGGGGGGAAGGAGCAATCAGCCCCAGCATTTT.

The chain recombines TRBV30 with TRBJ1-1; 9 bases match TRBD1. Losses at the gene ends were 2 bases for V and 5 bases for J; bases not matched to a gene: 3. Germline values: CDR1 GTSNPN, CDR2 SVGIG (reference sequence). This CDR3 region has 13 residues. The CDR3 loop reads CAWSLGQGTEAFF. The CDR3 nucleotides are TGTGCCTGGAGTTTGGGACAGGGTACTGAAGCTTTCTTT.

This clone is a singleton in its sample. J is TRBJ2-1 and V is TRBV29-1; no reliable D call. The CDR3 has 11 amino acids. The V end was cut by 7 bases, the J end by 2 bases, with 6 bases between. From germline, CDR1 is SQVTM and CDR2 ANQGSEA. Written as DNA, the CDR3 is TGCAGCGCGTCCGCCTACAATGAGCAGTTCTTC. Translation gives CSASAYNEQFF.

This clone was observed a handful of times. Other nucleotide sequences in the sample specify the same CDR3. This sequence joins TRBV28 and TRBJ1-1; no firm D call. This CDR3 is built from 16 residues. Per germline, CDR1 MDHEN and CDR2 SYDVKM. Trimming removed 3 bases from V and 0 bases from J, with 14 bases in between. CDR3 DNA sequence: TGTGCCAGCAGTTTTGGAACAGTATCCATGAACACTGAAGCTTTCTTT. Protein: CASSFGTVSMNTEAFF.

This clone has only one observation. This chain joins TRBV13 and TRBJ1-1, with D uncertain. The CDR3 totals 13 residues. The V gene lost 3 bases and the J gene lost 0 bases, with 5 bases spanning the gap. The germline V gene encodes CDR1 PRHDT and CDR2 FYEKMQ (reference sequence). The CDR3 sequence: CASSFPLNTEAFF. The CDR3, as DNA: TGTGCCAGCAGCTTCCCTTTGAACACTGAAGCTTTCTTT.

The chain recombines TRBV3-1 (or the pseudogene TRBV3-2) with TRBJ1-4; 7 bases fit TRBD1. The CDR3 covers 15 residues. Trimming at V came to 3 bases and at J to 4 bases, leaving 5 bases not matched to a gene. Germline-derived CDR1 and CDR2 are LGHDT and YNNKEL (reference sequence). CDR3 nucleotides: TGTGCCAGCAGCCATTTGACAGGGCTTAATGAAAAACTGTTTTTT. Protein sequence: CASSHLTGLNEKLFF.

V is TRBV9 and J is TRBJ2-5; D call uncertain. The CDR3 runs 15 residues. Trimming took off 1 base at V and 2 bases at J, with 12 bases between the two ends. Germline values: CDR1 SGDLS, CDR2 YYNGEE. The CDR3 bases are TGTGCCAGCAGCGTACAGGCTAATGCTCAAGAGACCCAGTACTTC. Protein sequence: CASSVQANAQETQYF.

This clone appeared many times. This chain joins TRBV28 and TRBJ2-7; 7 nucleotides line up with TRBD1. The CDR3 is 14 residues long. Per the germline V gene, CDR1 is MDHEN and CDR2 is SYDVKM. After removal of 5 bases from V and 7 bases from J, the junction contained 11 bases not matched to a gene. CDR3 amino acids: CASSHRQGAAEQYF. Written as DNA, the CDR3 is TGTGCCAGCAGTCATCGACAGGGAGCTGCGGAGCAGTACTTC. The whole variable domain, filled in from reference TRBV28 and TRBJ2-7, reads DVKVTQSSRYLVKRTGEKVFLECVQDMDHENMFWYRQDPGLGLRLIYFSYDVKMKEKGDIPEGYSVSREKKERFSLILESASTNQTSMYLCASSHRQGAAEQYFGPGTRLTVT.

The rearrangement uses TRBV15 and TRBJ2-7; TRBD2 matches at 11 bases. The CDR3 length is 16 residues. V gave up 1 base and J gave up 3 bases; unmatched junction bases: 5. Germline CDR1 reads LNHNV; CDR2 reads YYDKDF (reference sequence). For the CDR3, the DNA is TGTGCCACCAGCAGAGTTAGCGGGAGGGACCGCTACGAGCAGTACTTC. It yields the protein CATSRVSGRDRYEQYF.

This clone was counted a single time. A much larger clone sits a single nucleotide away, making a read error possible. The chain links TRBV5-4 to TRBJ2-1; 10 bases line up with TRBD1. Unmatched junction bases numbered 2, after V lost 5 bases and J lost 6 bases. The CDR3 contains 13 residues. The germline CDR1 and CDR2 sequences are SGHNT and YYREEE (reference sequence). The CDR3 here is CASRRTGGNEQFF. The DNA of the CDR3 is TGTGCCAGCAGAAGGACAGGGGGCAATGAGCAGTTCTTC.

For this clone: One end of the junction is discordant with germline, which a read error may explain. This chain links TRBV15 with TRBJ1-1, with D hard to call. Germline values: CDR1 LNHNV, CDR2 YYDKDF (reference sequence). The CDR3 spans 13 residues. The DNA for the CDR3 is TGTGCCACCAGCAGAGCGGGAATTCCTGAAGCCTTCTTT. This sequence encodes CATSRAGIPEAFF.

This sequence joins TRBV7-9 and TRBJ2-7, with 8 bases lining up with TRBD1. V was clipped by 5 bases and J by 3 bases; unmatched bases: 9. The V gene's germline CDR1 is SEHNR and CDR2 FQNEAQ (reference sequence). The CDR3 length is 15 residues. CDR3: CASSAPGQVNYEQYF. The CDR3 DNA reads TGTGCCAGCAGCGCTCCGGGACAGGTAAACTACGAGCAGTACTTC.

The chain joins TRBV12-3 or TRBV12-4 to TRBJ1-5; unclear D gene. V shed 4 bases and J shed 3 bases, with 7 bases lying between them. The CDR3 extends over 13 amino acids. The CDR3: CASSWAHNQPQHF. CDR3 nucleotides: TGTGCCAGCAGTTGGGCCCACAATCAGCCCCAGCATTTT.

This CDR3 is CASSSPTGGYF. The CDR3 DNA reads TGTGCCAGCAGCTCTCCGACAGGCGGGTACTTC. The V gene is TRBV5-7, the J gene TRBJ2-7; a weak D match, TRBD1 (6 bases). TRBV5-7 is sorted into the ORF group, with uncertain function. The CDR3 has 11 amino acids. Trimming left V 3 bases short and J 12 bases short, with 13 bases between.

This chain uses TRBV12-3 or TRBV12-4 with TRBJ2-3, with D possibly matching TRBD2 (5 bases). V lost 5 bases, J lost 10 bases, and 16 bases lay in between. This CDR3 has 13 residues. The CDR3 region is CASSLLTSSAQYF. CDR3 nucleotides: TGTGCCAGCAGTCTGCTCACTAGTTCGGCGCAGTATTTT.

This chain connects TRBV2 to TRBJ2-4; D is unresolved. Trimming took off 8 bases at V and 3 bases at J, with 14 bases between the two ends. The CDR3 has 14 amino acids. Germline V gene data show CDR1 as SNHLY and CDR2 as FYNNEI. Here the CDR3 DNA reads TGTGCCAGCGCCGGGTATCTGGTCAAAAACATTCAGTACTTC. Its protein is CASAGYLVKNIQYF.

The rearrangement uses TRBV10-2 and TRBJ2-3, with D tentatively TRBD1 (6 bases). The CDR3 spans 14 residues. The germline V gene has CDR1 WSHSY and CDR2 SAAADI. V dropped 6 bases and J dropped 3 bases, with 13 bases sitting between them. The CDR3 spells CASRLSGATDTQYF. The CDR3 bases are TGCGCCAGCAGGCTATCAGGGGCGACAGATACGCAGTATTTT.

The chain is built from TRBV6-6 and TRBJ1-1; D remains unclear. Trimming shortened V by 7 bases and J by 4 bases, and 10 bases separated the two germline ends. The CDR3 sequence is 12 residues long. Germline loops: CDR1 MNHNY, CDR2 SVGAGI (reference sequence). The CDR3 spells CASIPGGTEAFF. CDR3 nucleotides: TGTGCCAGCATCCCGGGAGGCACTGAAGCTTTCTTT.

This sequence joins TRBV7-9 and TRBJ2-1; 12 bases agree with TRBD2. The V segment lost 6 bases and the J segment 8 bases; nucleotides outside the gene matches: 8. The germline gives CDR1 SEHNR, CDR2 FQNEAQ (reference sequence). There are 15 residues in the CDR3. CDR3: CASRNGLAGTYEQFF. DNA for the CDR3: TGTGCCAGCAGAAATGGACTAGCGGGAACATATGAGCAGTTCTTC.

The chain employs TRBV14 and TRBJ1-2; D uncertain. The CDR3 runs 13 residues. CDR1 is SGHDN, CDR2 FVKESK, per germline. V was trimmed by 4 bases and J by 8 bases, leaving 14 bases between them. In DNA, the CDR3 is TGTGCCAGCAGCCGAGCCCCGCGATACGGCTACACCTTC. It translates to CASSRAPRYGYTF.

The chain combines TRBV4-1 with TRBJ1-4; a weak D match, TRBD1 (5 bases). The CDR3 contains 17 residues. Germline lookup yields CDR1 MGHRA and CDR2 YSYEKL. V gave up 0 bases and J gave up 5 bases, with 16 bases separating them. The CDR3 sequence: CASSQDFPGRLNEKLFF. The CDR3 DNA reads as TGCGCCAGCAGCCAAGACTTCCCAGGGCGGCTGAATGAAAAACTGTTTTTT.